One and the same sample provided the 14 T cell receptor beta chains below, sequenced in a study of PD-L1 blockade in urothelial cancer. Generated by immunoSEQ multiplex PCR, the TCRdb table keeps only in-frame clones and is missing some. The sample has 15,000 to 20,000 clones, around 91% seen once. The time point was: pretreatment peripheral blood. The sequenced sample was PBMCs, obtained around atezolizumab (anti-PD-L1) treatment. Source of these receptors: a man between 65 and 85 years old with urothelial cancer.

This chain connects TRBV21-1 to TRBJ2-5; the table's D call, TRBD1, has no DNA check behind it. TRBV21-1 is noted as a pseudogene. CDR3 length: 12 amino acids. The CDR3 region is CATSYSEETQYF. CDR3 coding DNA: TGTGCCACCTCTTACAGTGAAGAGACCCAGTACTTC.

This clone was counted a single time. The CDR3 here is CASKRTGETGELFF. CDR3 DNA: TGTGCCAGCAAACGGACAGGGGAGACCGGGGAGCTGTTTTTT. The rearrangement links TRBV6-1 to TRBJ2-2; TRBD1 aligns across 9 bases. This CDR3 is built from 14 residues. V trimming: 7 bases; J trimming: 5 bases; junction bases outside the gene matches: 5. Germline CDR1 and CDR2: MNHNS and SASEGT.

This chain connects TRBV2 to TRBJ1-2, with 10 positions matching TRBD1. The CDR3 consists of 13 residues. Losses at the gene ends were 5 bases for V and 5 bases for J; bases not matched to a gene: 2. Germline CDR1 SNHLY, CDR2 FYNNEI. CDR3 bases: TGTGCCAGCAGTCCGGGACAGGGGTATGGCTACACCTTC. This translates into CASSPGQGYGYTF.

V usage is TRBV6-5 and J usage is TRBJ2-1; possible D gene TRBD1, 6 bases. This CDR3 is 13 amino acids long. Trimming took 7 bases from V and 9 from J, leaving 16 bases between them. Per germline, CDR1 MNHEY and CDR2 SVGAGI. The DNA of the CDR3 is TGTGCCAGCACCTTAGGCGAAGGGGGTGAGCAGTTCTTC. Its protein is CASTLGEGGEQFF.

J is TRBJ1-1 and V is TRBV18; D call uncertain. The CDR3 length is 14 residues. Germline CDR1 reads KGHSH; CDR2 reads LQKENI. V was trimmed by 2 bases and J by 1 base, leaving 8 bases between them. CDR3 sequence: CASSPSSGNTEAFF. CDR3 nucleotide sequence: TGTGCCAGCTCACCATCGAGTGGGAACACTGAAGCTTTCTTT.

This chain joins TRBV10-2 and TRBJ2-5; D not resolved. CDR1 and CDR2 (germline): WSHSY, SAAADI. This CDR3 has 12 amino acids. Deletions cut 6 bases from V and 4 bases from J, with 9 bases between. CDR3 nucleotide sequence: TGCGCCAGCAGGGCCCCGGGAGAGACCCAGTACTTC. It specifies CASRAPGETQYF.

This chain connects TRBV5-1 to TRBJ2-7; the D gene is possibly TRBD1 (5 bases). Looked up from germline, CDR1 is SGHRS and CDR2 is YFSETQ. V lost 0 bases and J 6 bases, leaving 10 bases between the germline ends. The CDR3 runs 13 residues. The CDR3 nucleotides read TGCGCCAGCAGCTTGGCAGGGTCGACCGAGCAGTACTTC. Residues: CASSLAGSTEQYF.

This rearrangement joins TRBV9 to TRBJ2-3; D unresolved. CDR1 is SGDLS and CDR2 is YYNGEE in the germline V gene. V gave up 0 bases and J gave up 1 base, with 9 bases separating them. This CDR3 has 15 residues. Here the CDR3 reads CASSVGSIGTDTQYF. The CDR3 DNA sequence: TGTGCCAGCAGCGTAGGAAGCATAGGCACAGATACGCAGTATTTT.

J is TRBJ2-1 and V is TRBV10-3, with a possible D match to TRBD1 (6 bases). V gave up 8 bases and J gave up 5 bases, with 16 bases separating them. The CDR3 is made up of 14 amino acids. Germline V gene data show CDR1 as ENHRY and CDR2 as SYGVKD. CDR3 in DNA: TGTGCCATCGGGGGCAAGCCCTCTGACAATGAGCAGTTCTTC. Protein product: CAIGGKPSDNEQFF.

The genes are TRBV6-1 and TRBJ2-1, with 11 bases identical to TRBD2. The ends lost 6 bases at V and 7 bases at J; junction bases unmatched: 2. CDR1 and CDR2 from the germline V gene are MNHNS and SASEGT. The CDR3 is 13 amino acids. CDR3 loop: CASRLAGVNEQFF. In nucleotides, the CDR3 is TGTGCCAGCAGACTAGCGGGGGTGAATGAGCAGTTCTTC.

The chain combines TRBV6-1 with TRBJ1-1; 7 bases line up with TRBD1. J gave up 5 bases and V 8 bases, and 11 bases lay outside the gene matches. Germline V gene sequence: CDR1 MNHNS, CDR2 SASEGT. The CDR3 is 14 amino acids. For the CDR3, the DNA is TGTGCCAGCTTCGGCAACTACAGGGGTACTGAAGCTTTCTTT. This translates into CASFGNYRGTEAFF.

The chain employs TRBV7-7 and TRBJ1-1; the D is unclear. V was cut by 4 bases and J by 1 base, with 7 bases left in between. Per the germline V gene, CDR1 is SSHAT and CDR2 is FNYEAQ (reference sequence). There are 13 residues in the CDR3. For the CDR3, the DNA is TGTGCCAGCAGCTCTCAGTGGAACACTGAAGCTTTCTTT. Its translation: CASSSQWNTEAFF.

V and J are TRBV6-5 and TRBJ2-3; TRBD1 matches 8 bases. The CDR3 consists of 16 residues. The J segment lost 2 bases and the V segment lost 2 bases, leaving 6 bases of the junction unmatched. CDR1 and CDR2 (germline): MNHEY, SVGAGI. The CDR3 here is CASSYTGQGFTDTQYF. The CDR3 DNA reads TGTGCCAGCAGTTACACTGGACAGGGATTCACAGATACGCAGTATTTT.

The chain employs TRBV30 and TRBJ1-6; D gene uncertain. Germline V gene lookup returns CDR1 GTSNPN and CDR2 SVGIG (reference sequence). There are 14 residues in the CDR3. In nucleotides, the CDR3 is TGTGCTCTCCTGGCAGGCACCTATAATTCACCCCTCCACTTT. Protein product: CALLAGTYNSPLHF.